This is a list of T cell receptor beta chains from one sample in a study of early T cells in non-severe SARS-CoV-2 infection. From the 5' RACE reads, TCRdb called clonotypes with MiXCR, one entry per CDR3 protein. Of tens of thousands of distinct CDR3 sequences in the sample, about a tenth were seen once. Specimen: whole blood. These receptors were obtained from an adult who was a healthcare worker with PCR-confirmed SARS-CoV-2 infection or an uninfected control (not recorded which). The CDR3 runs from the conserved cysteine through the conserved F or W. D genes are given only for firm matches. Rows may omit the clone size; those that give it use once, few, many or a size class.

CDR3 protein	CDR3 DNA	D gene	clone size	J gene	V gene	CDR3 length
CASIPSLGAGVNEQFF	TGTGCCAGCATCCCTTCTCTCGGAGCGGGGGTCAATGAGCAGTTCTTC	TRBD2	NA	TRBJ2-1	TRBV7-6	16
CASSWLGVDQPQHF	TGTGCCAGCAGTTGGCTGGGGGTTGATCAGCCCCAGCATTTT	NA	many	TRBJ1-5	TRBV12-3/TRBV12-4	14
CASSVDASITYEQYF	TGTGCCAGCAGCGTAGATGCCTCAATCACCTACGAGCAGTACTTC	NA	few	TRBJ2-7	TRBV9	15
CASRGGGGYTF	TGTGCCAGTCGAGGGGGCGGCGGCTACACCTTC	TRBD1	many	TRBJ1-2	TRBV19	11
CASSLGANYGYTF	TGTGCCAGCAGTTTAGGAGCTAACTATGGCTACACCTTC	NA	many	TRBJ1-2	TRBV12-3/TRBV12-4	13
CASSLTGAYDSPLHF	TGCGCCAGCAGCTTGACAGGGGCGTACGATTCACCCCTCCACTTT	TRBD1	few	TRBJ1-6	TRBV5-1	15
CASSPGTANTEAFF	TGTGCCAGCAGCCCTGGGACAGCGAACACTGAAGCTTTCTTT	TRBD1	NA	TRBJ1-1	TRBV6-6	14
CSGTRGPNTEAFF	TGCAGTGGGACTCGGGGGCCGAACACTGAAGCTTTCTTT	NA	few	TRBJ1-1	TRBV20-1	13
CASSIVGQGGYEQYF	TGTGCCAGTAGTATAGTAGGACAGGGCGGCTACGAGCAGTACTTC	TRBD1	few	TRBJ2-7	TRBV19	15
CASSFRGEDTQYF	TGTGCCAGCAGCTTCCGGGGGGAAGATACGCAGTATTTT	TRBD2	many	TRBJ2-3	TRBV7-9	13
CASTGTAVATNEKLFF	TGTGCCAGCACCGGGACCGCTGTTGCAACTAATGAAAAACTGTTTTTT	NA	few	TRBJ1-4	TRBV12-3/TRBV12-4	16
CASSLAGNSPLHF	TGTGCCAGCAGCCTAGCAGGGAATTCACCCCTCCACTTT	NA	few	TRBJ1-6	TRBV3-1	13
CASSVVSGGANEQFF	TGTGCCAGCAGCGTAGTTAGCGGGGGTGCTAATGAGCAGTTCTTC	TRBD2	NA	TRBJ2-1	TRBV9	15
CASSPRGGPSDTQYF	TGTGCCAGCAGCCCTAGAGGGGGGCCATCGGATACGCAGTATTTT	NA	many	TRBJ2-3	TRBV7-2	15
CASSLRWTAYEQYF	TGTGCCAGCAGCCTAAGGTGGACAGCCTACGAGCAGTACTTC	NA	many	TRBJ2-7	TRBV12-3/TRBV12-4	14
CSVRSRAAGNTIYF	TGCAGCGTCCGATCCAGGGCTGCTGGAAACACCATATATTTT	NA	many	TRBJ1-3	TRBV29-1	14
CASSEISRTEYF	TGTGCCAGCAGTGAAATCTCCAGGACGGAGTACTTC	NA	NA	TRBJ2-7	TRBV2	12
CASSLGQFPNTDTQYF	TGCGCCAGCAGCTTGGGGCAGTTTCCTAACACAGATACGCAGTATTTT	NA	few	TRBJ2-3	TRBV5-1	16
CASSPTRGHTGELFF	TGTGCCAGCAGCCCAACAAGGGGCCACACCGGGGAGCTGTTTTTT	NA	few	TRBJ2-2	TRBV6-5	15
CASSRASGETYEQYF	TGTGCCAGCAGCAGAGCCAGCGGGGAAACCTACGAGCAGTACTTC	TRBD2	many	TRBJ2-7	TRBV7-2	15
CASSLVNTIYF	TGTGCCAGCAGCTTAGTAAACACCATATATTTT	NA	NA	TRBJ1-3	TRBV7-3	11
CASSVRPAGQSPLHF	TGCGCCAGCAGCGTACGTCCGGCAGGGCAATCACCCCTCCACTTT	NA	few	TRBJ1-6	TRBV4-1	15
CASSGGTENQPQHF	TGTGCCAGCAGTGGGGGGACAGAAAATCAGCCCCAGCATTTT	TRBD1	NA	TRBJ1-5	TRBV2	14
CASSFRGGYEQYF	TGTGCCAGCAGCTTTCGAGGGGGCTACGAGCAGTACTTC	NA	few	TRBJ2-7	TRBV7-9	13
CASSLGQGEAGNTIYF	TGCGCCAGCAGCCTGGGACAGGGGGAGGCTGGAAACACCATATATTTT	TRBD1	NA	TRBJ1-3	TRBV4-1	16
CASSSDRYGYTF	TGTGCCAGCAGCTCCGACAGATATGGCTACACCTTC	NA	many	TRBJ1-2	TRBV5-4	12
CAWSVLFRGNEQFF	TGTGCCTGGAGTGTACTTTTCAGGGGGAATGAGCAGTTCTTC	TRBD1	NA	TRBJ2-1	TRBV30	14
CASSSGTSGGARDTQYF	TGTGCCAGCAGCTCTGGGACTAGCGGGGGGGCCAGGGATACGCAGTATTTT	TRBD2	few	TRBJ2-3	TRBV5-4	17
CASSFFQPRGSGELFF	TGTGCCAGTAGTTTTTTCCAGCCCCGGGGGTCCGGGGAGCTGTTTTTT	NA	NA	TRBJ2-2	TRBV19	16
CASSYSKSTGTQYF	TGTGCCAGCAGTTACTCGAAATCCACGGGGACCCAGTACTTC	NA	many	TRBJ2-5	TRBV6-5	14
CASSSRGRVRGTQYF	TGTGCCAGCAGTTCTCGGGGACGAGTTCGGGGGACGCAGTATTTT	NA	many	TRBJ2-3	TRBV12-3/TRBV12-4	15
CASSWEQGGTEAFF	TGTGCCAGCAGTTGGGAACAGGGCGGCACTGAAGCTTTCTTT	NA	many	TRBJ1-1	TRBV12-3/TRBV12-4	14
CASTQEGARTGELFF	TGTGCCAGCACCCAGGAGGGGGCGCGCACCGGGGAGCTGTTTTTT	NA	few	TRBJ2-2	TRBV4-2	15
CASSPSGGYNEQFF	TGTGCCAGCAGTCCTAGCGGGGGGTACAATGAGCAGTTCTTC	TRBD2	few	TRBJ2-1	TRBV6-1	14
CASSIGLAGWDTQYF	TGTGCCAGTAGTATTGGGCTAGCGGGGTGGGATACGCAGTATTTT	TRBD2	many	TRBJ2-3	TRBV19	15
CASRTSGGPSDTQYF	TGTGCCAGCAGAACTAGCGGGGGGCCCTCAGATACGCAGTATTTT	TRBD2	few	TRBJ2-3	TRBV12-3/TRBV12-4	15
CASSEGTGLGLNTEAFF	TGTGCCAGCAGTGAAGGGACTGGTCTAGGCCTGAACACTGAAGCTTTCTTT	NA	many	TRBJ1-1	TRBV6-1	17
CASSLGSIRLRSPLHF	TGTGCCAGCAGCTTAGGGTCAATCCGATTGAGGTCACCCCTCCACTTT	NA	few	TRBJ1-6	TRBV7-2	16
CASSAHREDYGYTF	TGTGCCAGCAGCGCTCACAGGGAGGACTATGGCTACACCTTC	NA	NA	TRBJ1-2	TRBV4-2	14
CASSRDIPTGELFF	TGTGCCAGCAGCCGCGACATTCCCACCGGGGAGCTGTTTTTT	NA	many	TRBJ2-2	TRBV5-5	14
CASNTRPGTETQYF	TGTGCCAGCAACACCCGTCCGGGGACAGAGACCCAGTACTTC	NA	many	TRBJ2-5	TRBV12-3/TRBV12-4	14
CASSGTSGGQETQYF	TGTGCCAGCAGCGGGACTAGCGGGGGCCAAGAGACCCAGTACTTC	TRBD2	NA	TRBJ2-5	TRBV9	15
CSAGQARGNTIYF	TGCAGTGCTGGACAGGCCAGAGGAAACACCATATATTTT	TRBD1	many	TRBJ1-3	TRBV20-1	13
CASSPTGVDEQYF	TGTGCCAGCAGCCCCACGGGAGTTGACGAGCAGTACTTC	NA	many	TRBJ2-7	TRBV7-2	13
CSASLSTTTDTQYF	TGCAGTGCTAGTCTCTCTACCACCACAGATACGCAGTATTTT	NA	many	TRBJ2-3	TRBV20-1	14
CASSVTGDNTGELFF	TGTGCCAGCAGCGTGACAGGGGATAACACCGGGGAGCTGTTTTTT	TRBD1	NA	TRBJ2-2	TRBV7-3	15
CASSLGSSYEQYF	TGTGCCAGCAGTTTGGGGAGCTCCTACGAGCAGTACTTC	NA	many	TRBJ2-7	TRBV12-3/TRBV12-4	13
CASSSIRDRADTEAFF	TGTGCCAGCAGCTCTATTCGGGACAGGGCTGACACTGAAGCTTTCTTT	TRBD1	few	TRBJ1-1	TRBV7-6	16
CASNHGLIGTGELFF	TGTGCCAGCAACCACGGCCTAATAGGAACCGGGGAGCTGTTTTTT	NA	few	TRBJ2-2	TRBV6-1	15
CSATGLAGARDTQYF	TGCAGTGCTACAGGACTAGCGGGGGCCAGGGATACGCAGTATTTT	TRBD2	NA	TRBJ2-3	TRBV20-1	15